This entry describes one T cell receptor beta chain. This specimen comes from a study of OX40 agonist ivuxolimab in advanced cancers. The repertoire was sequenced with immunoSEQ multiplex PCR; TCRdb's copy has only in-frame clones and lacks some. The sample has about 79,000 clones, around 82% seen once; the top ten hold 3% to 4.5%. V was trimmed by 5 bases and J by 3 bases, leaving 12 bases between them. The CDR3 loop spans 14 amino acids. Per the germline V gene, CDR1 is LNHDA and CDR2 is SQIVND (reference sequence). V usage is TRBV19 and J usage is TRBJ2-3; D is possibly TRBD1 (6 bases). The clonotype comes from an adult with an advanced solid tumor such as melanoma, head and neck, liver or kidney cancer. Sample: CD4+ or CD8+ T cells sorted from blood, taken in a trial of the OX40 agonist ivuxolimab. The CDR3 region is CASSFHRDTDTQYF. The DNA for the CDR3 is TGTGCCAGTAGTTTTCACAGGGATACAGATACGCAGTATTTT.